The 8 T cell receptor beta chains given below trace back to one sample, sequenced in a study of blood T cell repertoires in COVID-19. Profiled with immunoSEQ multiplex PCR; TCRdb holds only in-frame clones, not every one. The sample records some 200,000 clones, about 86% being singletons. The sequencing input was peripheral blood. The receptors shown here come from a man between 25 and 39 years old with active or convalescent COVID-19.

CDR3 in amino acids: CASSTDGSTDTQYF. In DNA form, the CDR3 reads TGCGCCAGCAGCACCGACGGGAGCACAGATACGCAGTATTTT. J is TRBJ2-3 and V is TRBV5-1, with D unclear. Per the germline V gene, CDR1 is SGHRS and CDR2 is YFSETQ. The CDR3 contains 14 residues. V lost 4 bases and J lost 0, with 9 bases in between.

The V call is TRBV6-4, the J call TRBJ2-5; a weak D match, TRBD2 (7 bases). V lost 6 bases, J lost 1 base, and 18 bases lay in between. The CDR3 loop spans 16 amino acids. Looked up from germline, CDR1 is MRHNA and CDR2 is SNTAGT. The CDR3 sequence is CASSPNGGGLQETQYF. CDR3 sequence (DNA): TGTGCCAGCAGCCCGAACGGCGGGGGCCTCCAAGAGACCCAGTACTTC.

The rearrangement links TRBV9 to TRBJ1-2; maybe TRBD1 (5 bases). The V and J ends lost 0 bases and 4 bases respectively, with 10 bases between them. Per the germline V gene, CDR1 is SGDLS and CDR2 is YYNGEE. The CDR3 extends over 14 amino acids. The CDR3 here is CASSVDGGAYGYTF. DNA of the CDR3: TGTGCCAGCAGCGTAGATGGCGGGGCCTATGGCTACACCTTC.

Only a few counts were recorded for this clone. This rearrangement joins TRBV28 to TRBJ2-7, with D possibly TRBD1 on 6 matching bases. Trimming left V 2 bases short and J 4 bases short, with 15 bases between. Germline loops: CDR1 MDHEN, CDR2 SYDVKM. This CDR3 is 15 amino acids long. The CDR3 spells CASSLRGWGPYEQYV. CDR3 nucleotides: TGTGCCAGCAGTTTAAGGGGCTGGGGGCCTTACGAGCAGTACGTC.

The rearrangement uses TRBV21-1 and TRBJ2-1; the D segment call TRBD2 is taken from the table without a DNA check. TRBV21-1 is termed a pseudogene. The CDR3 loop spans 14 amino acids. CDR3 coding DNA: TGTGCCAGCAGCCGGGGGGCCTTCTCCAATGAGCAGTTCTTC. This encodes CASSRGAFSNEQFF.

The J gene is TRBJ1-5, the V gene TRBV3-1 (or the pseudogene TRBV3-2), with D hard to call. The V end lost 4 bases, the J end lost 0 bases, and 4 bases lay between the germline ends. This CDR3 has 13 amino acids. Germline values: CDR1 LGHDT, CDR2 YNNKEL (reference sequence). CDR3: CASSLNSNQPQHF. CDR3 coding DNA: TGTGCCAGCAGCCTAAATAGCAATCAGCCCCAGCATTTT.

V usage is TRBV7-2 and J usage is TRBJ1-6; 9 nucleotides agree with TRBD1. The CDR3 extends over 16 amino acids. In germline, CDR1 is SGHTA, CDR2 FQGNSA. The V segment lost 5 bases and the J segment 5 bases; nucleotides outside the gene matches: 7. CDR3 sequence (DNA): TGTGCCAGCAGCCCCGGACAGGGGTGGAATAATTCACCCCTCCACTTT. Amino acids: CASSPGQGWNNSPLHF.

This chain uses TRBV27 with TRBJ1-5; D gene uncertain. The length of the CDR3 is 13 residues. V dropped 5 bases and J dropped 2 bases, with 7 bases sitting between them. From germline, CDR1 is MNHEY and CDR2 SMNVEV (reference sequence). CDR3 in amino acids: CASSLTGNQPQHF. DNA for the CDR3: TGTGCCAGCAGTCTAACGGGCAATCAGCCCCAGCATTTT.